This TCR beta chain comes out of a study of T cell responses to AZD1222 COVID-19 vaccine. Study background: Analysis merged second doses at about 4 or about 12 weeks. Study results and limitations: A mostly white British donor set with more females was recruited, and clonal diversity was possibly underestimated. Repertoire sampling happened only post peak T cell response. Receipt of two AZD1222 doses was followed by a rise in Spike-specific TCR breadth and depth.

Repertoires were generated with immunoSEQ multiplex PCR, while TCRdb's copy carries only in-frame clones and drops some. The table has roughly 130,000 clones, 85% to 90% seen once. Notes on this clone: The antigen remains undetermined.

The CDR3 contains 15 residues. The V gene's germline CDR1 is SGHVS and CDR2 FNYEAQ. Trimming pared 5 bases from V and 4 bases from J, leaving 14 bases between. The gene calls are TRBV7-6 and TRBJ2-2, with unresolved D. The TCR sequence derives from an adult in good health. Here the sequenced sample was peripheral blood, taken on day 0 of AZD1222 vaccination. CDR3 coding DNA: TGTGCCAGCAGCCTTTCCGCCTCCCGCACCGGGGAGCTGTTTTTT. Amino acids: CASSLSASRTGELFF.